Detailed here is one T cell receptor beta chain. Its antigen target is currently unknown. Base qualities are not at hand, and no much larger clone is one base apart. The immunoSEQ multiplex PCR assay was used to generate TCR libraries, with TCR-beta and/or TCR-alpha/delta assays applied to each sample. The Illumina high-throughput platform was used to sequence the amplified TCR libraries. The paper's processing steps were these. Clustering and dimensionality reduction relied on pairwise TCRdist distances among GMM-specific receptors from T cells that were either sorted ex vivo or expanded in vitro. Each clinical repertoire received a mean NN-distance score, defined as the average TCRdist to the nearest 10% of tetramer-positive reference sequences. GEM TCR motif frequency was calculated as the fraction of unique TCRs that matched known GEM sequences in V/J usage and CDR3 length. Linear discriminant analysis with leave-one-out cross-validation, implemented in scikit-learn, was used to classify active tuberculosis. As stored in TCRdb, this immuneACCESS dataset retains in-frame rearrangements with V and J assigned. A fraction of the clones does not appear; measured against another copy, unresolved V genes explain less than half of the discrepancy, and the remainder lacks a known reason. The V and J calls and clone size are taken from that table; D and trimming were inferred from the DNA. This sample has about 44,000 clones in its table, and about 95% of those were observed once. Less than 8.5% of the sample is held by the ten biggest clonotypes.

Per the germline V gene, SGDLS is the CDR1 and YYNGEE is the CDR2. The CDR3, from cysteine to phenylalanine, totals 16 residues. Only CDR3 DNA is held: 48 bases, read in frame from base 1. V is pared back by 4 bases and J by 2 bases, with 16 bases lying between the germline termini. The data were taken from a study of T cells in tuberculosis listed by TCRdb under 2018. For context, the study as a whole: The study combined CD1B tetramers and high-throughput TCR immunosequencing to characterize T cells specific for the mycobacterial lipid antigen glucose monomycolate (GMM). IGRA-negative adolescents, IGRA-positive adolescents with latent tuberculosis and adults with active tuberculosis, around 9 per group, were compared in a South African clinical cohort.

At study entry, a tuberculin skin test and the QuantiFERON-TB GOLD In-Tube IGRA were used to screen adolescents for latent tuberculosis infection. Immunosequencing of unsorted cryopreserved PBMC covered, on average, about 99,000 T cells per clinical donor. Eleven high schools in the Worcester region of the Western Cape, South Africa, served as enrollment sites for adolescents aged 12 to 18 years. Around 10 adolescents infected with M. tuberculosis and ten uninfected adolescents were chosen and matched for age and sex. Adolescent PBMC were isolated from freshly drawn heparinized blood by density centrifugation and cryopreserved. General conclusions and limits of the study: An accuracy of under 90% (AUROC roughly 0.87) was reached by a classifier using the diverse GMM-specific repertoire, compared with about 65% accuracy when GEM motif frequencies were used. Clinical samples were selected based on the availability of cryopreserved specimens, with adults included as active tuberculosis cases and adolescents included as controls. Smaller mean NN-distances to GMM-specific TCRs were observed in active tuberculosis TCR-alpha repertoires than in IGRA-negative controls, suggesting clonal expansion of GMM-specific TCRs. The smaller NN-distances in active tuberculosis patients were driven in part by shorter CDR3-alpha lengths, while the difference seen for TCR-beta was not statistically significant.

The chain is made from TRBV9 and TRBJ2-4; TRBD2 is perhaps the D gene, given 6 matching bases. The sequencing sample was made of PBMCs. The clonotype originates from a donor aged 10-30 years with latent tuberculosis or without tuberculosis infection. The sequenced DNA is TGTGCCAGCAGCCCGGGAGAGAGGGGTTCCAAAAACATTCAGTACTTC. Translation gives CASSPGERGSKNIQYF.